A single sample is the source of the 18 T cell receptor beta chains below, sequenced in a study of blood T cell repertoires in COVID-19. The method was immunoSEQ multiplex PCR; TCRdb's version includes in-frame clones alone and lacks a portion of them. Counted here are around 300,000 clones, around 89% occurring once; the ten biggest clones make up about 1.7%. The sample consisted of PBMCs or T cells enriched from blood (not recorded which). The source of these receptors is a woman aged 18-35 years with acute COVID-19.

The gene calls are TRBV5-1 and TRBJ2-1, with 10 bases lining up with TRBD2. The junction had 5 bases not matched to a gene; V was cut back by 4 bases and J by 4 bases. Germline V gene sequence: CDR1 SGHRS, CDR2 YFSETQ. The CDR3 consists of 15 residues. CDR3 bases: TGCGCCAGCAGCAAACCTAGCGGGAGTTACAATGAGCAGTTCTTC. This gives the protein CASSKPSGSYNEQFF.

The chain has TRBV27 and TRBJ1-2; D remains ambiguous. This CDR3 region has 12 residues. Trimming pared 7 bases from V and 8 bases from J, leaving 14 bases between. Germline V lookup: CDR1 MNHEY, CDR2 SMNVEV (reference sequence). The CDR3 DNA is TGTGCCAGCACCTCTGGGCTCTTGGGCTACACCTTC. Protein product: CASTSGLLGYTF.

The chain combines TRBV27 with TRBJ2-7; 12 bases align to TRBD2. The CDR3 length is 15 residues. Germline V lookup: CDR1 MNHEY, CDR2 SMNVEV (reference sequence). V trimming: 5 bases; J trimming: 5 bases; junction bases outside the gene matches: 7. As DNA, the CDR3 is TGTGCCAGCAGTCCAGGGACTAGCGGGCTCAACGAGCAGTACTTC. Protein sequence: CASSPGTSGLNEQYF.

This clone was seen only a few times. J is TRBJ2-1 and V is TRBV29-1, with 8 bases lining up with TRBD1. After removal of 6 bases from V and 7 bases from J, the junction contained 11 bases not matched to a gene. Germline CDR1 and CDR2: SQVTM and ANQGSEA. The CDR3 has 14 amino acids. In nucleotides, the CDR3 is TGCAGCGTCCGAAAAGCTCAGGGGGCGAATGAGCAGTTCTTC. It translates to CSVRKAQGANEQFF.

The chain combines TRBV23-1 with TRBJ2-1, with D possibly matching TRBD2 (5 bases). TRBV23-1 has ORF status, its function being uncertain. Between the trimmed V and J ends, which lost 0 bases and 5 bases, there was a span of 20 bases. The CDR3 is made up of 18 amino acids. Here the CDR3 DNA reads TGCGCCAGCAGTCAATCTCGGGGTCAGAACCTGGGCAACAATGAGCAGTTCTTC. It yields the protein CASSQSRGQNLGNNEQFF.

In its sample, this clone was seen once. The chain has TRBV11-2 and TRBJ1-1; perhaps TRBD1 as D (6 bases). Per the germline V gene, CDR1 is SGHAT and CDR2 is FQNNGV. The CDR3 covers 16 residues. Trimming removed 1 base at V and 9 bases at J, with 21 bases between. This chain's CDR3 is CASSLGGLLGQFQAFF. CDR3 nucleotide sequence: TGTGCCAGCAGCTTAGGGGGGTTACTCGGACAGTTTCAAGCTTTCTTT.

The chain employs TRBV6-5 and TRBJ2-1; D is possibly TRBD1 (6 bases). V was pared by 3 bases and J by 8 bases, with 17 bases between. This CDR3 has 15 residues. Per the germline V gene, CDR1 is MNHEY and CDR2 is SVGAGI. This CDR3 is CASSYPQGNGHEQFF. CDR3 DNA: TGTGCCAGCAGTTATCCCCAGGGGAACGGTCATGAGCAGTTCTTC.

The rearrangement links TRBV7-6 to TRBJ2-6; 7 nucleotides align to TRBD2. Germline V lookup: CDR1 SGHVS, CDR2 FNYEAQ. This CDR3 comprises 18 residues. V lost 3 bases and J lost 0; bases outside the gene matches: 8. The CDR3 nucleotides read TGTGCCAGCAGCTTTAGGGCGGGAGCCCGCTCTGGGGCCAACGTCCTGACTTTC. It specifies CASSFRAGARSGANVLTF.

J is TRBJ1-4 and V is TRBV19; D possibly corresponds to TRBD1 (6 bases). Germline V gives CDR1 LNHDA, CDR2 SQIVND (reference sequence). With 7 bases removed from V and 0 bases from J, the gap between germline ends came to 15 bases. The CDR3 is 16 residues long. In nucleotides, the CDR3 is TGTGCCAGTAAGGGGAGGGGGTTTGCAACTAATGAAAAACTGTTTTTT. Translating it yields CASKGRGFATNEKLFF.

This clone was counted a single time. The chain combines TRBV28 with TRBJ1-1, with TRBD1 as a possible D gene (6 bases). V was shortened by 2 bases and J by 0 bases, with 16 bases between the two germline ends. Germline CDR1 MDHEN, CDR2 SYDVKM. The CDR3 sequence is 17 residues long. The CDR3 nucleotides read TGTGCCAGCAGTTTACTCGCCCGGTGGGGGCTGAACACTGAAGCTTTCTTT. This translates into CASSLLARWGLNTEAFF.

The J gene is TRBJ1-4, the V gene TRBV10-3, with D tentatively TRBD1 (6 bases). Germline V lookup: CDR1 ENHRY, CDR2 SYGVKD. The CDR3 length is 13 residues. Trimming stripped 2 bases from V and 11 bases from J, with 12 bases between. CDR3 DNA: TGTGCCATCAGTGAGAGGGACAAAGAGAAACTGTTTTTT. This encodes CAISERDKEKLFF.

In this sample, this clone turned up once. The chain uses TRBV9 and TRBJ2-1, with 14 bases matching TRBD2. V was pared by 4 bases and J by 6 bases, with 6 bases of the junction left unmatched. The CDR3 extends over 16 amino acids. Germline lookup yields CDR1 SGDLS and CDR2 YYNGEE. CDR3 bases: TGTGCCAGCAGCCCTTGGGGGACTAGCGGGGGCAATGAGCAGTTCTTC. It specifies CASSPWGTSGGNEQFF.

The chain couples TRBV3-1 (or the pseudogene TRBV3-2) to TRBJ1-5; 8 nucleotides agree with TRBD1. The CDR3 consists of 15 residues. CDR1 is LGHDT, CDR2 YNNKEL, per germline (reference sequence). The trim removed 1 base at V and 5 bases at J, leaving 4 bases unmatched. CDR3 nucleotide sequence: TGTGCCAGCAGCCAAGGACGGACAGGGTATCAGCCCCAGCATTTT. This sequence encodes CASSQGRTGYQPQHF.

This rearrangement joins TRBV4-2 to TRBJ2-7, with TRBD2 matching 7 bases. The V gene's germline CDR1 is LGHNA and CDR2 YNFKEQ. This CDR3 contains 18 residues. Trimming at V came to 3 bases and at J to 2 bases, leaving 16 bases not matched to a gene. CDR3: CASSHPVKMKRDAYEQYF. CDR3 coding DNA: TGTGCCAGCAGCCATCCCGTCAAGATGAAGCGGGACGCCTACGAGCAGTACTTC.

This chain connects TRBV11-2 to TRBJ2-1; D gene uncertain. The CDR3 has 14 residues. Germline V CDR1 and CDR2: SGHAT, FQNNGV. V was shortened by 7 bases and J by 8 bases, with 18 bases between the two germline ends. CDR3 amino acids: CASTRISPRDEQFF. The CDR3 bases are TGTGCCAGCACCCGAATTAGTCCCCGGGATGAGCAGTTCTTC.

The gene calls are TRBV4-3 and TRBJ1-6; D remains ambiguous. V lost 3 bases, J lost 6 bases, and 3 bases lay in between. The CDR3 covers 12 residues. Germline V gene sequence: CDR1 LGHNA, CDR2 YSLEER. The CDR3 sequence: CASSHINSPLHF. The CDR3, as DNA: TGCGCCAGCAGCCACATTAATTCACCCCTCCACTTT.

J is TRBJ2-2 and V is TRBV18; TRBD1 might be the D (5 bases). The CDR3 covers 13 residues. Trimming cost V 3 bases and J 9 bases, with 11 bases left between them. Germline-derived CDR1 and CDR2 are KGHSH and LQKENI. The CDR3 coding sequence is TGTGCCAGCTCACCGCCGTCAGGGAGGGAGCTGTTTTTT. Protein product: CASSPPSGRELFF.

V and J are TRBV7-2 and TRBJ2-1; 11 bases are shared with TRBD2. This CDR3 has 17 residues. CDR1 and CDR2 (germline): SGHTA, FQGNSA. Germline trimming cut 6 bases from V and 5 bases from J; bases unmatched to any gene: 12. CDR3 DNA: TGTGCCAGCAGGCAGACTAGCGGGGAGAGCGGTCACAATGAGCAGTTCTTC. Encoded protein: CASRQTSGESGHNEQFF.